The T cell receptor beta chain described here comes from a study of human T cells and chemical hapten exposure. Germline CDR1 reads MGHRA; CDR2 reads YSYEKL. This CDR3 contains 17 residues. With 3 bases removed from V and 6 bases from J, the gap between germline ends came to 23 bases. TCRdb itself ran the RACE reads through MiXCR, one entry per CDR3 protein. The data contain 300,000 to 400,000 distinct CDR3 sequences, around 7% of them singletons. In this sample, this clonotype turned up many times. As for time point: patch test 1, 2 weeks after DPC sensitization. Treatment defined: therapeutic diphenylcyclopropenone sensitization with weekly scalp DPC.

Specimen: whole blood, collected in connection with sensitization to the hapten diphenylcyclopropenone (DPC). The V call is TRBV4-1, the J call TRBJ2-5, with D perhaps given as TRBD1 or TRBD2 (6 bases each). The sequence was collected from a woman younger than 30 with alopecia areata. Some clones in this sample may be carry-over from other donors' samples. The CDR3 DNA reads TGCGCCAGCAGCCATCCTTCCAGAGGGGGGCTATTAAAGACCCAGTACTTC. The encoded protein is CASSHPSRGGLLKTQYF.